This T cell receptor beta chain is from a study of T cell changes during pregnancy in multiple sclerosis (dated by TCRdb to between 2018 and 2021). Turning to the overall study: Changes in the T cell repertoire over the course of pregnancy were examined in this study in women with multiple sclerosis.

As concerns this clone: Its antigen has not been determined. No quality values exist for individual bases; no much larger clone is one base distant.

The method behind the library was the immunoSEQ multiplex PCR assay. TCRdb's version of the immuneACCESS table is confined to in-frame rearrangements and falls short of the full clone set. An unresolved V gene accounts for under half of the shortfall where checked; the remainder is of unknown origin. This sample has about 59,000 clones in its table, and about 93% of those were observed once. The ten top clones hold less than 0.45% of the sample. This receptor was taken from a female donor with multiple sclerosis, enrolled in a pregnancy study. Here the sequenced sample was CD4+ T cells from peripheral blood mononuclear cells, taken before pregnancy.

The DNA reads TGTGCCAGCAGTTTCGGCTACAGGGGACCGAGTTACTACAATGAGCAGTTCTTC. It is translated as CASSFGYRGPSYYNEQFF. The sequence is built from TRBV28 and TRBJ2-1; 7 bases in the middle match TRBD1. The CDR3, from cysteine to phenylalanine, totals 18 residues. Of all the DNA, just the CDR3 is kept, 54 bases in frame from base 1. The germline V gene provides CDR1 MDHEN and CDR2 SYDVKM. The germline V and J ends show losses of 3 bases and 3 bases respectively, and no gene match explains 14 bases of the junction.